This T cell receptor beta chain was sequenced in a study of brain T cells in children with intractable seizures. General study findings and limits: Only CDR3 sequence similarity suggested viral specificity, without known HCMV serostatus.

Concerning this clone itself: Antigen: not known.

TCRdb's table, derived via immunoSEQ multiplex PCR, lists solely in-frame clones and lacks some. Of about 76,000 clones in the sample, about 92% were seen once. Germline V gene lookup returns CDR1 SEHNR and CDR2 FQNEAQ (reference sequence). V was clipped by 2 bases and J by 0 bases; unmatched bases: 7. This CDR3 comprises 17 residues. The sequenced cases were selected for having the highest brain T cell transcript signatures. Patients received at least one anti-epileptic drug before surgery. Here the sequenced sample was peripheral blood, taken at surgery. V gene TRBV7-9 combines with J gene TRBJ1-1; 9 bases line up with TRBD1. This sequence was found in a boy in the first two years of life with tuberous sclerosis and intractable seizures. CDR3 DNA sequence: TGTGCCAGCAGCTTACCCCGGGACAGGGACTTGAACACTGAAGCTTTCTTT. Its translation: CASSLPRDRDLNTEAFF. Combining the CDR3 with reference TRBV7-9 and TRBJ1-1 gives the whole variable domain DTGVSQNPRHKITKRGQNVTFRCDPISEHNRLYWYRQTLGQGPEFLTYFQNEAQLEKSRLLSDRFSAERPKGSFSTLEIQRTEQGDSAMYLCASSLPRDRDLNTEAFFGQGTRLTVV.